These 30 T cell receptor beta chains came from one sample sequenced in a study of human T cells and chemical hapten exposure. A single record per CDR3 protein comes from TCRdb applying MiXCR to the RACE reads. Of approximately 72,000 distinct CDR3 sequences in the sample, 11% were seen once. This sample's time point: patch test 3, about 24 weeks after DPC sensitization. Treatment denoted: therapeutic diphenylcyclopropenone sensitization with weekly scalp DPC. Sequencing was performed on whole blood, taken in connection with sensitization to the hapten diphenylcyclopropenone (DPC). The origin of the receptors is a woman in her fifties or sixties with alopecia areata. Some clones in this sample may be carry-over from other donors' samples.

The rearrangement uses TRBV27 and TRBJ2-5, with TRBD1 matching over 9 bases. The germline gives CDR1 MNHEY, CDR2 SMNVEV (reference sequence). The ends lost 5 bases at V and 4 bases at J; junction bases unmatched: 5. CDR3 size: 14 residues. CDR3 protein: CASSPGTGPETQYF. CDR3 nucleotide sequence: TGTGCCAGCAGTCCAGGGACAGGGCCAGAGACCCAGTACTTC.

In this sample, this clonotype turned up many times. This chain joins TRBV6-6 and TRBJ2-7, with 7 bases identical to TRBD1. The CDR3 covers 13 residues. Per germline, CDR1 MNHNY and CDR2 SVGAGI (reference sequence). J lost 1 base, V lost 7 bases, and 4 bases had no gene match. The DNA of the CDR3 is TGTGCCAGCAAACAACAGGGGTCCTACGAGCAGTACTTC. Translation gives CASKQQGSYEQYF.

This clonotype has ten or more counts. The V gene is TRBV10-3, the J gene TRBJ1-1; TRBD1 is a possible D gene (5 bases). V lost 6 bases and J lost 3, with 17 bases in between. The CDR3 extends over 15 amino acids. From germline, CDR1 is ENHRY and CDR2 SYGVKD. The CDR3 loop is CAISPGGVGDTEAFF. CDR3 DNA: TGTGCCATCAGCCCGGGGGGAGTTGGGGACACTGAAGCTTTCTTT.

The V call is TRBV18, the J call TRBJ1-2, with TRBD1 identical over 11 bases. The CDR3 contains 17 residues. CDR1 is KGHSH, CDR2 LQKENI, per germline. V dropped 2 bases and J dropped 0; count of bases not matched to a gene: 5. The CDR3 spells CASSPGQGAAANYGYTF. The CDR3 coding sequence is TGTGCCAGCTCACCAGGACAGGGGGCTGCGGCTAACTATGGCTACACCTTC. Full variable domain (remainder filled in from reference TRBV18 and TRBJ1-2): NAGVMQNPRHLVRRRGQEARLRCSPMKGHSHVYWYRQLPEEGLKFMVYLQKENIIDESGMPKERFSAEFPKEGPSILRIQQVVRGDSAAYFCASSPGQGAAANYGYTFGSGTRLTVV.

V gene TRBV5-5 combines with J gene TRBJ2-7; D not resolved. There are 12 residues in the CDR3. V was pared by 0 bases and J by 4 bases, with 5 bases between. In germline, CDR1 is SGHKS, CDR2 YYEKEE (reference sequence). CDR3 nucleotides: TGTGCCAGCAGCTTGGGACATTACGAGCAGTACTTC. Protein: CASSLGHYEQYF.

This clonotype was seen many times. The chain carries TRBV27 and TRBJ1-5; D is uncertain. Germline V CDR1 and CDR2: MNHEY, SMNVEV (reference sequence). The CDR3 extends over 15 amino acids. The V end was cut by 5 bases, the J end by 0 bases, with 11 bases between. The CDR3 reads CASSGKTHSNQPQHF. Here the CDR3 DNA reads TGTGCCAGCAGTGGAAAGACCCATAGCAATCAGCCCCAGCATTTT.

Here the CDR3 reads CAVAGGQETQYF. In DNA form, the CDR3 reads TGTGCCGTAGCGGGGGGGCAAGAGACCCAGTACTTC. V and J are TRBV28 and TRBJ2-5, with 11 bases fitting TRBD2. The germline CDR1 and CDR2 sequences are MDHEN and SYDVKM. The CDR3 is 12 amino acids. Unmatched junction bases numbered 1, after V lost 11 bases and J lost 2 bases.

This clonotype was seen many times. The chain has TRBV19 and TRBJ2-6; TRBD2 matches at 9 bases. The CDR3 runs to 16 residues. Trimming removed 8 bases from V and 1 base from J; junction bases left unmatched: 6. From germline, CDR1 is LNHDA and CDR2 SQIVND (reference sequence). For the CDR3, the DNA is TGTGCCAGTTCAAGCGGGAGGAGGTCTGGGGCCAACGTCCTGACTTTC. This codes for CASSSGRRSGANVLTF.

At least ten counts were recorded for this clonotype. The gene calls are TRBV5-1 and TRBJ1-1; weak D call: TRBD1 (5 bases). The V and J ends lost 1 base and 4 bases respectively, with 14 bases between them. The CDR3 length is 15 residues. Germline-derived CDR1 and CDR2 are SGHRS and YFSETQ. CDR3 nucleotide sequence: TGCGCCAGCAGCTTGTGGGGGGTTCGTGTCACTGAAGCTTTCTTT. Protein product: CASSLWGVRVTEAFF.

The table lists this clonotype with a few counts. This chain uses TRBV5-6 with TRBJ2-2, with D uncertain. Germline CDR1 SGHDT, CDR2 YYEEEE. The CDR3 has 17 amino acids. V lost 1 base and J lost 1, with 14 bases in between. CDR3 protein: CASSLTLSSMNTGELFF. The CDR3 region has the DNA TGTGCCAGCAGCTTGACCCTTAGCAGTATGAACACCGGGGAGCTGTTTTTT.

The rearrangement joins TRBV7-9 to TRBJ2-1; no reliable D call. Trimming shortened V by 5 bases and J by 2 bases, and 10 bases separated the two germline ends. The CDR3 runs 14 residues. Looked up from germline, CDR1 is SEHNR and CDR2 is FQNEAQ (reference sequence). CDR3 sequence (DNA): TGTGCCAGCAGCCCTGCCACTGCCTACAATGAGCAGTTCTTC. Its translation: CASSPATAYNEQFF.

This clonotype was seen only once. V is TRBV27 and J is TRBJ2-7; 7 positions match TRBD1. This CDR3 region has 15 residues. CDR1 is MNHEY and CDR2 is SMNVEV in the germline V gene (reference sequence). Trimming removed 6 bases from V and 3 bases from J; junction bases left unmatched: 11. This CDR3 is CASSPGGQRIYEQYF. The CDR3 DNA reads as TGTGCCAGCAGCCCTGGGGGACAGCGTATCTACGAGCAGTACTTC.

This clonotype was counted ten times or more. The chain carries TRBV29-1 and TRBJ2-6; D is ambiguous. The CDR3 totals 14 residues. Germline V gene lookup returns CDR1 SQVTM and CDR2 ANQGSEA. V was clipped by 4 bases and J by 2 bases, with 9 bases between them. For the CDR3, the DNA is TGCAGCGTTGCTGAATTGGCTGGGGCCAACGTCCTGACTTTC. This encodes CSVAELAGANVLTF.

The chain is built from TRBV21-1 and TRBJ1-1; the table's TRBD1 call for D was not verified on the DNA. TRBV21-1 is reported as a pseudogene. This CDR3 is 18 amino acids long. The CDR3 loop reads CASSKVESDRYMNTEAFF. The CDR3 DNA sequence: TGTGCCAGCAGCAAAGTTGAGTCGGACAGATACATGAACACTGAAGCTTTCTTT.

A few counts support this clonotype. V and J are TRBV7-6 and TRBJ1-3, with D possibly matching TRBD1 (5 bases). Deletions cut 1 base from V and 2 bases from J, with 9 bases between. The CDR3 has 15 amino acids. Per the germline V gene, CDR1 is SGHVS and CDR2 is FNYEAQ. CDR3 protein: CASSLGAGPGNTIYF. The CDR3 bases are TGTGCCAGCAGCTTAGGGGCAGGGCCTGGAAACACCATATATTTT.

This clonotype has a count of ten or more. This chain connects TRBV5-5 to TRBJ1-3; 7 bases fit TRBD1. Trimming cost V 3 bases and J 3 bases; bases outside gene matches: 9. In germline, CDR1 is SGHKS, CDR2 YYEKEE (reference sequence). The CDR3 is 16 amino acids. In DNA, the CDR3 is TGTGCCAGCAGCTACACCGGGACAGATCGTGGAAACACCATATATTTT. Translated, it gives CASSYTGTDRGNTIYF.

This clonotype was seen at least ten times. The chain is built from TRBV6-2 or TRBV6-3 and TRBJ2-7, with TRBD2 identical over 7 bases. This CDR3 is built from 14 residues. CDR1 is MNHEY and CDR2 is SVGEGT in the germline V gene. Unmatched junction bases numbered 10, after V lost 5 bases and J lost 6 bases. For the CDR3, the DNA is TGTGCCAGCAGTCCGGGGGGTAGCAGGCTCGAGCAGTACTTC. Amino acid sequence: CASSPGGSRLEQYF.

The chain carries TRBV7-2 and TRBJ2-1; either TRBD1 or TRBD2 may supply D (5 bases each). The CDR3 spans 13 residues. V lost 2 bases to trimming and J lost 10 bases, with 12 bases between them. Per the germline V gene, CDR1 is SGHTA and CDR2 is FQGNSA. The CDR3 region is CASSLSGPGEQFF. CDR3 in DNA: TGTGCCAGCAGCTTATCGGGGCCGGGGGAGCAGTTCTTC.

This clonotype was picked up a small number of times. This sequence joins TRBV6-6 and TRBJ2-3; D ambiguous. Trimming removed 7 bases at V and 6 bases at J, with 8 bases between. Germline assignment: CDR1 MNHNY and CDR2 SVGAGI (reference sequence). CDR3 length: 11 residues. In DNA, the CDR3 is TGTGCCAGCACCCACGGGGATACGCAGTATTTT. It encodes CASTHGDTQYF.

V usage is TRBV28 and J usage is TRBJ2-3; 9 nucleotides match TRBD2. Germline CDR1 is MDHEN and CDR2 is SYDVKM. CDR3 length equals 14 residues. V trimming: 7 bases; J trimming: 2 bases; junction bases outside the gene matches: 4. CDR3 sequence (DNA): TGTGCCAGCAAACCGGGACTAGCCACAGATACGCAGTATTTT. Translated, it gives CASKPGLATDTQYF.

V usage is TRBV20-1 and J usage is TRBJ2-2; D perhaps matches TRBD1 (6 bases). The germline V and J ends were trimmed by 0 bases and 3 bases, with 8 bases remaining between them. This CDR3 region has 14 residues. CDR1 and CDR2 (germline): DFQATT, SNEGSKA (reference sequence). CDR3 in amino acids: CSAREQGDTGELFF. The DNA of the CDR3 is TGCAGTGCTAGAGAACAGGGAGACACCGGGGAGCTGTTTTTT.

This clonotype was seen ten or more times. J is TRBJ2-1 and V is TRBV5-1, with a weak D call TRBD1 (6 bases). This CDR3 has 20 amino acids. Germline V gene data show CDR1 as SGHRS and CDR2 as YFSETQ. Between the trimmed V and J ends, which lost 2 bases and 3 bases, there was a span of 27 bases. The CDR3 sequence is CASSFPPPQGPQGHYNEQFF. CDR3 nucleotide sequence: TGCGCCAGCAGCTTTCCGCCCCCACAGGGTCCCCAGGGACACTACAATGAGCAGTTCTTC.

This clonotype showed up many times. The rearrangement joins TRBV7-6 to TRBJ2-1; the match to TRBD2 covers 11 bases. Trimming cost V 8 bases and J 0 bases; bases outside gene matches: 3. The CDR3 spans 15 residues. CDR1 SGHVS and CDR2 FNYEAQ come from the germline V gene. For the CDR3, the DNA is TGTGCCAGCCGAGGACTAGCGGGCTCCTACAATGAGCAGTTCTTC. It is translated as CASRGLAGSYNEQFF.

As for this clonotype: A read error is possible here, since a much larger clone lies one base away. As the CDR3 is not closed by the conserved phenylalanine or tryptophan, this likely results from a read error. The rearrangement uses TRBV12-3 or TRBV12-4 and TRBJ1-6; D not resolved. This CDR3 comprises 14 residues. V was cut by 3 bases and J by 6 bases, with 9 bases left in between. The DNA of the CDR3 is TGTGCCAGCAGTTTGGTCATCACTAATTCACCCCTCCACCTT. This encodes CASSLVITNSPLHL.

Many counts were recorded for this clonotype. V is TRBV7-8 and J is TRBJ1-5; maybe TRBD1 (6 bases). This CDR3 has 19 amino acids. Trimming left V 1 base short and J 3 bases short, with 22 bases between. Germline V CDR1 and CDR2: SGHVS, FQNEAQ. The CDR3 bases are TGTGCCAGCAGCTTAGGAGTCAGCGGACGGGCAGGGGTCAATCAGCCCCAGCATTTT. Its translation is CASSLGVSGRAGVNQPQHF. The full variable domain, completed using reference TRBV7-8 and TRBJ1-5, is GAGVSQSPRYKVAKRGQDVALRCDPISGHVSLFWYQQALGQGPEFLTYFQNEAQLDKSGLPSDRFFAERPEGSVSTLKIQRTQQEDSAVYLCASSLGVSGRAGVNQPQHFGDGTRLSIL.

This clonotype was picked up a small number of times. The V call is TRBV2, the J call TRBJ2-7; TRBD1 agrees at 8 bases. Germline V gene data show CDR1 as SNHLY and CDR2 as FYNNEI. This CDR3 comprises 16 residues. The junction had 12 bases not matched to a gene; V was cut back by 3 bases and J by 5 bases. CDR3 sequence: CASSDATRGRAHEQYF. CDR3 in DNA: TGTGCCAGCAGTGACGCAACCAGGGGGCGCGCCCACGAGCAGTACTTC.

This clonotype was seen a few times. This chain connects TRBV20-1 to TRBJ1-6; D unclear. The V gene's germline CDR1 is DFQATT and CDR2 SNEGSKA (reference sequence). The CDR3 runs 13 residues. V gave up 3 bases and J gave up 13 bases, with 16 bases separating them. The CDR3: CSARKGGVSPLHF. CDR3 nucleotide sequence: TGCAGTGCTAGGAAGGGAGGAGTATCGCCCCTCCACTTT.

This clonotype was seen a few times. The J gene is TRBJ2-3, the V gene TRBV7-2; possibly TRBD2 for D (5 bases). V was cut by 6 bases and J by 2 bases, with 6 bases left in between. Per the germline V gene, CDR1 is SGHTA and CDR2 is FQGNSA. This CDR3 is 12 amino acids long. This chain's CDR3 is CASREVTDTQYF. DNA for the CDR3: TGTGCCAGCAGGGAGGTCACAGATACGCAGTATTTT.

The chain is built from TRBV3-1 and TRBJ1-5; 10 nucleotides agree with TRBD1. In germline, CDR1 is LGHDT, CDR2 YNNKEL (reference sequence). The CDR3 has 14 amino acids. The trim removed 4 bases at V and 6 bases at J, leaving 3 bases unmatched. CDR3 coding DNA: TGTGCCAGCAGCCGACAGGGGGCGATTCAGCCCCAGCATTTT. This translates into CASSRQGAIQPQHF.

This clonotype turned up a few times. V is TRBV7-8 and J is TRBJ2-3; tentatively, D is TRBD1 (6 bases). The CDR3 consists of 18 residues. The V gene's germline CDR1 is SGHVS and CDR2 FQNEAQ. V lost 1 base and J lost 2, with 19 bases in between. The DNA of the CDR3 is TGTGCCAGCAGCTTAGTCTGGGGGCCACGGGTAGCCACAGATACGCAGTATTTT. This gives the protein CASSLVWGPRVATDTQYF.